One T cell receptor beta chain is described in this entry. Its antigen remains unidentified. The data were obtained in a study of blood T cells in healthy people across ages. The study's findings and limits: TCR beta diversity, measured per million T cells, fell in a roughly linear way with age. Underestimates were what the diversity estimates from one million T cells were considered to be.

The CDR3 is 13 amino acids. Germline V gives CDR1 MGHDK, CDR2 SYGVNS. The study recruited healthy Caucasian donors from Russia who were aged about 6 to 90. Total RNA extracted from each sample amounted to at least 6 micrograms. Together with a sample-barcoded 5' primer, a J-beta primer mix was included in a second PCR lasting about 7 to 11 cycles. MiXCR was run by TCRdb on the 5' RACE reads, yielding one entry per CDR3 protein. The table records 710,000 or so distinct CDR3 sequences, 20% to 25% of them present only once. The sample comprised blood. The clonotype comes from a man aged 65 to 79 in good health. This sequence joins TRBV25-1 and TRBJ2-5; D not certain. The DNA end is more similar to TRBJ2-1, so the J call may be wrong. The CDR3 protein is CASSDNGVGEQFF. CDR3 sequence (DNA): TGTGCCAGCAGTGATAATGGGGTCGGTGAGCAGTTCTTC.